This entry lists 17 T cell receptor beta chains sequenced from one sample in a study of T cell repertoires in cytomegalovirus infection. From the reads, TCRdb called clonotypes with MiXCR, one entry per CDR3 protein. The sample contains about 490,000 distinct CDR3 sequences, about 11% of which appear only once. Sample: PBMCs. The receptors derive from a human donor in good health (CMV status not recorded). Some clones in this sample may be carry-over from other donors' samples.

This clonotype appeared a few times. CDR3 nucleotides: TGTGCCAGCAGCTTAGTGGGGGGGCGCTTCTTAAACCACGAGCAGTACTTC. Translation gives CASSLVGGRFLNHEQYF. The chain links TRBV7-9 to TRBJ2-7, with D possibly matching TRBD2 (7 bases). This CDR3 is built from 17 residues. Trimming pared 1 base from V and 5 bases from J, leaving 21 bases between. Germline V gives CDR1 SEHNR, CDR2 FQNEAQ (reference sequence).

Many counts were recorded for this clonotype. The J gene is TRBJ2-7, the V gene TRBV20-1, with TRBD2 identical over 13 bases. Germline values: CDR1 DFQATT, CDR2 SNEGSKA (reference sequence). The CDR3 covers 16 residues. The V and J ends lost 3 bases and 0 bases, in that order; junction bases with no gene match: 5. The CDR3 loop is CSASGLAGVPSYEQYF. The DNA of the CDR3 is TGCAGTGCTAGCGGACTAGCGGGAGTCCCCTCCTACGAGCAGTACTTC.

This chain connects TRBV7-9 to TRBJ1-2, with 8 bases lining up with TRBD1. From germline, CDR1 is SEHNR and CDR2 FQNEAQ (reference sequence). Losses at the gene ends were 5 bases for V and 7 bases for J; bases not matched to a gene: 12. CDR3 size: 15 residues. CDR3 sequence: CASSPTGTGVSGYTF. The CDR3 DNA reads as TGTGCCAGCAGCCCCACCGGGACAGGCGTGAGTGGCTACACCTTC.

This clonotype was picked up a small number of times. J is TRBJ1-1 and V is TRBV23-1; 7 bases map to TRBD1. TRBV23-1 has ORF status, its function being uncertain. The junction had 8 bases not matched to a gene; V was cut back by 7 bases and J by 3 bases. This CDR3 region has 14 residues. The CDR3 spells CASTRTGRDTEAFF. In nucleotides, the CDR3 is TGCGCCAGCACCAGGACAGGCCGGGACACTGAAGCTTTCTTT.

This clonotype was detected ten times or more. The chain links TRBV7-9 to TRBJ1-1; D gene uncertain. The V end lost 1 base, the J end lost 1 base, and 7 bases lay between the germline ends. CDR1 and CDR2 (germline): SEHNR, FQNEAQ (reference sequence). The CDR3 extends over 14 amino acids. The CDR3 loop is CASSLVGGNTEAFF. The CDR3 DNA sequence: TGTGCCAGCAGCTTAGTGGGTGGGAACACTGAAGCTTTCTTT.

In its sample, this clonotype was seen a few times. The chain carries TRBV29-1 and TRBJ1-5; 7 nucleotides line up with TRBD1. The CDR3 is 14 residues long. V gave up 4 bases and J gave up 4 bases; unmatched junction bases: 7. Per the germline V gene, CDR1 is SQVTM and CDR2 is ANQGSEA. CDR3 in amino acids: CSVVDQGVNQPQHF. The CDR3 coding sequence is TGCAGCGTTGTGGACCAGGGGGTAAATCAGCCCCAGCATTTT. Variable domain in full (rest from reference TRBV29-1 and TRBJ1-5): SAVISQKPSRDICQRGTSLTIQCQVDSQVTMMFWYRQQPGQSLTLIATANQGSEATYESGFVIDKFPISRPNLTFSTLTVSNMSPEDSSIYLCSVVDQGVNQPQHFGDGTRLSIL.

This chain connects TRBV5-8 to TRBJ2-5; 11 bases are shared with TRBD2. CDR3 length: 13 residues. The trim removed 9 bases at V and 5 bases at J, leaving 6 bases unmatched. Per germline, CDR1 SGHTS and CDR2 YDEGEE. The CDR3 here is CATLLAGEETQYF. The CDR3 DNA reads as TGTGCCACCTTACTAGCGGGAGAGGAGACCCAGTACTTC.

The table lists this clonotype with a few counts. The chain links TRBV11-2 to TRBJ2-5, with 9 bases aligning to TRBD2. The CDR3 loop spans 15 amino acids. Trimming cost V 5 bases and J 3 bases; bases outside gene matches: 7. The germline gives CDR1 SGHAT, CDR2 FQNNGV. CDR3 sequence reads: CASSRRGRAEETQYF. For the CDR3, the DNA is TGTGCCAGCAGCCGACGCGGGAGGGCGGAAGAGACCCAGTACTTC.

V gene TRBV20-1 combines with J gene TRBJ1-5; no definite D call. The CDR3 contains 12 residues. In germline, CDR1 is DFQATT, CDR2 SNEGSKA (reference sequence). V lost 0 bases to trimming and J lost 7 bases, with 7 bases between them. The CDR3 DNA sequence: TGCAGTGCTAGAGAGGGCAGGCAGCCCCAGCATTTT. This encodes CSAREGRQPQHF.

The sample holds many counts of this clonotype. The chain recombines TRBV19 with TRBJ1-1; D remains unclear. With 8 bases removed from V and 0 bases from J, the gap between germline ends came to 13 bases. CDR1 and CDR2 from the germline V gene are LNHDA and SQIVND (reference sequence). The CDR3 covers 14 residues. This chain's CDR3 is CASRGAGLNTEAFF. CDR3 nucleotides: TGTGCCAGTCGAGGCGCCGGATTGAACACTGAAGCTTTCTTT. Using reference TRBV19 and TRBJ1-1 for the parts outside the CDR3, the full variable domain is DGGITQSPKYLFRKEGQNVTLSCEQNLNHDAMYWYRQDPGQGLRLIYYSQIVNDFQKGDIAEGYSVSREKKESFPLTVTSAQKNPTAFYLCASRGAGLNTEAFFGQGTRLTVV.

This clonotype showed up just a few times. The gene calls are TRBV4-1 and TRBJ1-1; TRBD1 matches 7 bases. Germline V gene data show CDR1 as MGHRA and CDR2 as YSYEKL. The CDR3 covers 17 residues. Germline trimming cut 1 base from V and 1 base from J; bases unmatched to any gene: 9. For the CDR3, the DNA is TGCGCCAGCAGCCAAGCAAGGGACAGAGACACGAACACTGAAGCTTTCTTT. Protein sequence: CASSQARDRDTNTEAFF.

At least ten counts were recorded for this clonotype. The rearrangement links TRBV6-1 to TRBJ1-5; the match to TRBD1 covers 7 bases. J was trimmed by 7 bases and V by 6 bases; bases with no gene match: 9. The CDR3 has 14 residues. Germline CDR1 MNHNS, CDR2 SASEGT. The CDR3 protein is CASRGDSLIQPQHF. CDR3 in DNA: TGTGCCAGCAGAGGGGACAGTCTAATCCAGCCCCAGCATTTT.

Many counts were recorded for this clonotype. CDR3 residues: CASSSTGITDTQYF. CDR3 nucleotides: TGTGCCAGCAGCTCGACAGGAATCACAGATACGCAGTATTTT. This chain uses TRBV7-3 with TRBJ2-3; possibly TRBD1 for D (6 bases). This CDR3 has 14 amino acids. The V end was cut by 4 bases, the J end by 2 bases, with 10 bases between. Germline lookup yields CDR1 SGHTA and CDR2 FQGTGA. Combining the CDR3 with reference TRBV7-3 and TRBJ2-3 gives the whole variable domain GAGVSQTPSNKVTEKGKYVELRCDPISGHTALYWYRQSLGQGPEFLIYFQGTGAADDSGLPNDRFFAVRPEGSVSTLKIQRTERGDSAVYLCASSSTGITDTQYFGPGTRLTVL.

This clonotype was seen ten or more times. The chain has TRBV5-5 and TRBJ1-3; D gene unclear. The germline gives CDR1 SGHKS, CDR2 YYEKEE (reference sequence). The CDR3 runs 13 residues. V dropped 3 bases and J dropped 4 bases, with 8 bases sitting between them. Here the CDR3 reads CASSWETGNTIYF. The CDR3 DNA follows: TGTGCCAGCAGCTGGGAGACGGGAAACACCATATATTTT.

This clonotype has ten or more counts. This chain connects TRBV7-8 to TRBJ2-2, with D possibly being TRBD1 (6 bases). The CDR3 covers 15 residues. V lost 0 bases and J 7 bases, leaving 12 bases between the germline ends. Germline CDR1 is SGHVS and CDR2 is FQNEAQ. The CDR3 here is CASSLAQGWSGELFF. The CDR3 region has the DNA TGTGCCAGCAGCTTAGCGCAGGGGTGGAGCGGGGAGCTGTTTTTT.

This clonotype was recorded a few times. This chain connects TRBV7-3 to TRBJ2-7; a possible D gene is TRBD1 (6 bases). There are 14 residues in the CDR3. V lost 2 bases to trimming and J lost 7 bases, with 15 bases between them. CDR1 is SGHTA and CDR2 is FQGTGA in the germline V gene. The CDR3 here is CASSLSSGTTEQYF. The CDR3 nucleotides read TGTGCCAGCAGCTTATCATCCGGGACAACTGAGCAGTACTTC.

This clonotype was detected only a few times. V is TRBV19 and J is TRBJ1-5; D is possibly TRBD1 (5 bases). The V end was cut by 9 bases, the J end by 5 bases, with 17 bases between. The CDR3 runs to 14 residues. Germline V gives CDR1 LNHDA, CDR2 SQIVND (reference sequence). CDR3 amino acids: CASGGGGVDQPQHF. In DNA, the CDR3 is TGTGCCAGCGGGGGTGGTGGAGTCGATCAGCCCCAGCATTTT. Full variable domain (missing parts from reference TRBV19 and TRBJ1-5): DGGITQSPKYLFRKEGQNVTLSCEQNLNHDAMYWYRQDPGQGLRLIYYSQIVNDFQKGDIAEGYSVSREKKESFPLTVTSAQKNPTAFYLCASGGGGVDQPQHFGDGTRLSIL.